Listed below are T cell receptor beta chains from one sample, sequenced in a study of shared clonotypes between healthy human individuals. The table came from immunoSEQ multiplex PCR; TCRdb's copy has only in-frame clones and leaves some out. In the table there are over a million clones, less than 99% of which are singletons. What was sequenced was naive CD4+ T cells sorted from blood. Receptor source: a man in his thirties or forties in good health. CDR3s include the opening cysteine and the closing phenylalanine or tryptophan. The order of the fields is clone size, V gene, D gene, J gene, CDR3 protein, CDR3 DNA. D genes are given only for firm matches. The listing skips clone size in some rows; elsewhere it reads once, few, many or a size class.

.	TRBV29-1	.	TRBJ2-1	CSVGGGTAYNEQFF	TGCAGCGTTGGCGGCGGGACCGCCTACAATGAGCAGTTCTTC
.	TRBV13	.	TRBJ1-2	CASSLVGGPVGGYTF	TGTGCCAGCAGCTTAGTAGGGGGTCCCGTGGGTGGCTACACCTTC
.	TRBV28	TRBD1	TRBJ1-5	CASSLLPGQGNQPQHF	TGTGCCAGCAGTTTATTGCCGGGACAGGGTAATCAGCCCCAGCATTTT
.	TRBV10-2	TRBD2	TRBJ2-1	CATGLAGYASYNEQFF	TGCGCCACAGGACTAGCGGGATATGCCTCCTACAATGAGCAGTTCTTC
.	TRBV5-1	.	TRBJ2-5	CASSPRADQETQYF	TGCGCCAGCAGCCCCCGAGCAGACCAAGAGACCCAGTACTTC
.	TRBV4-3	TRBD2	TRBJ2-2	CASRGTGGTGELFF	TGCGCCAGCAGGGGGACGGGAGGTACCGGGGAGCTGTTTTTT
.	TRBV28	.	TRBJ1-2	CASSSPQGIGYTF	TGTGCCAGCAGTTCCCCTCAGGGGATCGGCTACACCTTC
.	TRBV7-2	.	TRBJ2-5	CASSLARQLGTQYF	TGTGCCAGCAGCTTAGCGAGGCAGTTGGGGACCCAGTACTTC
.	TRBV10-3	TRBD2	TRBJ2-4	CAISERLAGGEGSKNIQYF	TGTGCCATCAGTGAAAGACTAGCGGGAGGAGAGGGGAGTAAAAACATTCAGTACTTC
.	TRBV2	TRBD2	TRBJ2-3	CASRRRGKSSGSLDTDTQYF	TGTGCCAGCCGACGCAGGGGCAAATCTAGCGGGAGTTTGGATACAGATACGCAGTATTTT
.	TRBV2	.	TRBJ2-7	CASSGEAGGQYF	TGTGCCAGCAGCGGAGAAGCCGGCGGGCAGTACTTC
.	TRBV2	.	TRBJ2-1	CASSALDSQYNEQFF	TGTGCCAGCAGTGCGCTGGACAGCCAATACAATGAGCAGTTCTTC
.	TRBV2	TRBD1	TRBJ2-3	CANTQGAWTDTQYF	TGTGCCAACACACAGGGGGCTTGGACAGATACGCAGTATTTT
.	TRBV27	TRBD2	TRBJ2-1	CASSAPSGRTSYNEQFF	TGTGCCAGCAGTGCCCCTAGCGGGAGGACCTCCTACAATGAGCAGTTCTTC
.	TRBV7-9	TRBD2	TRBJ2-5	CASSSPGLALQETQYF	TGTGCCAGCAGCTCGCCGGGACTAGCGCTCCAAGAGACCCAGTACTTC
.	TRBV6-5	.	TRBJ1-3	CASITSTGNTIYF	TGTGCCAGCATTACCAGTACTGGAAACACCATATATTTT
.	TRBV7-2	.	TRBJ2-1	CASSNLVSSYNEQFF	TGTGCCAGCAGCAATCTGGTTAGCTCCTACAATGAGCAGTTCTTC
.	TRBV7-9	.	TRBJ2-7	CASSLSRAEQYF	TGTGCCAGCAGCTTGTCGCGGGCCGAGCAGTACTTC
once	TRBV13	.	TRBJ2-1	CASSLAREQFF	TGTGCCAGCAGTCTCGCCCGGGAGCAGTTCTTC
.	TRBV5-4	.	TRBJ2-2	CASSPGPNTGELFF	TGTGCCAGCAGCCCGGGACCGAACACCGGGGAGCTGTTTTTT
.	TRBV10-3	.	TRBJ2-7	CAAGGSYEQYF	TGTGCCGCAGGGGGGTCCTACGAGCAGTACTTC
.	TRBV4-2	.	TRBJ1-1	CASSLQDKPLNTEAFF	TGTGCCAGCAGCCTACAAGACAAGCCATTGAACACTGAAGCTTTCTTT
.	TRBV5-1	.	TRBJ2-1	CASTTRAASSYNEQFF	TGCGCCAGCACCACCCGAGCGGCGAGCTCCTACAATGAGCAGTTCTTC
.	TRBV28	.	TRBJ2-7	CASRQTGEGEQYF	TGTGCCAGCAGGCAAACAGGGGAGGGCGAGCAGTACTTC
.	TRBV9	.	TRBJ2-1	CASSVESSGSYNEQFF	TGTGCCAGCAGCGTAGAAAGCTCAGGCTCCTACAATGAGCAGTTCTTC
.	TRBV5-1	TRBD2	TRBJ2-1	CASSLKPGLAGNEQFF	TGCGCCAGCAGCTTGAAACCGGGACTAGCGGGGAATGAGCAGTTCTTC
.	TRBV29-1	.	TRBJ1-5	CSVAAGQGMDQPQHF	TGCAGCGTTGCCGCGGGGCAGGGAATGGATCAGCCCCAGCATTTT
.	TRBV29-1	.	TRBJ1-4	CSARDSWREKLFF	TGCAGCGCCCGGGATTCGTGGCGTGAAAAACTGTTTTTT
.	TRBV7-2	.	TRBJ2-3	CASSLVGGPTDTQYF	TGTGCCAGCAGCCTAGTAGGAGGGCCAACAGATACGCAGTATTTT
.	TRBV28	.	TRBJ2-1	CASSLVGAEQFF	TGTGCCAGCAGTTTGGTGGGGGCGGAGCAGTTCTTC
.	TRBV12-5	TRBD1	TRBJ2-2	CASGSGQGPTGELFF	TGTGCTAGTGGGTCGGGACAGGGGCCCACCGGGGAGCTGTTTTTT
.	TRBV5-1	.	TRBJ2-1	CASSPGSTSYNEQFF	TGCGCCAGCAGCCCCGGCTCCACCTCCTACAATGAGCAGTTCTTC
.	TRBV7-2	.	TRBJ2-2	CASSPKGGTGELFF	TGTGCCAGCAGCCCCAAGGGGGGGACCGGGGAGCTGTTTTTT
.	TRBV18	.	TRBJ2-7	CASSLNPNSYEQYF	TGTGCCAGCTCACTAAACCCGAACTCCTACGAGCAGTACTTC
.	TRBV29-1	TRBD1	TRBJ2-5	CSVGTGGWTQYF	TGCAGCGTTGGGACAGGGGGCTGGACCCAGTACTTC
.	TRBV5-1	.	TRBJ2-1	CASSIGGGDNEQFF	TGCGCCAGCTCTATCGGGGGTGGAGACAATGAGCAGTTCTTC
.	TRBV11-2	.	TRBJ2-1	CASSLVGSSYNEQFF	TGTGCCAGCAGCTTAGTGGGGAGCTCCTACAATGAGCAGTTCTTC
once	TRBV18	.	TRBJ2-4	CASSPPGTLNIQYF	TGTGCCAGCTCACCCCCCGGGACATTAAACATTCAGTACTTC
.	TRBV4-1	TRBD1	TRBJ1-4	CASSQGTGPSKVEKLFF	TGCGCCAGCAGCCAAGGGACAGGGCCGTCGAAGGTTGAAAAACTGTTTTTT
.	TRBV2	TRBD2	TRBJ2-1	CASFPGGGLEYNEQFF	TGTGCCAGCTTCCCTGGTGGAGGACTAGAATACAATGAGCAGTTCTTC
.	TRBV18	.	TRBJ2-7	CASSLGAGSYEQYF	TGTGCCAGCTCACTCGGGGCTGGGTCCTACGAGCAGTACTTC
.	TRBV5-1	TRBD1	TRBJ2-7	CASSSTGGYEQYF	TGCGCCAGCAGCTCCACAGGGGGGTACGAGCAGTACTTC
.	TRBV4-1	.	TRBJ1-2	CASSQNIVAVYGYTF	TGCGCCAGCAGCCAAAACATCGTCGCCGTCTATGGCTACACCTTC
.	TRBV5-6	.	TRBJ1-2	CASSLTGLRRGYTF	TGTGCCAGCAGCCTTACGGGACTCAGGAGAGGCTACACCTTC
.	TRBV28	.	TRBJ2-1	CANNPGPYNEQFF	TGTGCCAACAACCCGGGACCCTACAATGAGCAGTTCTTC
once	TRBV25-1	.	TRBJ2-3	CASQSSRVGDTQYF	TGTGCCAGCCAATCTTCCAGGGTAGGAGATACGCAGTATTTT
.	TRBV7-7	.	TRBJ2-1	CASSSSVGVVDGNEQFF	TGTGCTAGCAGCTCCTCCGTAGGGGTCGTTGATGGGAATGAGCAGTTCTTC
.	TRBV2	TRBD1	TRBJ2-7	CASRGTGRFYEQYF	TGTGCCAGCCGCGGGACAGGACGCTTCTACGAGCAGTACTTC
.	TRBV2	TRBD2	TRBJ2-1	CASSGGLAGYNEQFF	TGTGCCAGCAGTGGGGGACTAGCGGGATACAATGAGCAGTTCTTC
.	TRBV4-1	.	TRBJ2-3	CASSQEEGPPDTQYF	TGCGCCAGCAGCCAAGAGGAAGGACCCCCAGATACGCAGTATTTT
.	TRBV5-1	TRBD2	TRBJ2-1	CASSSIAGLNEQFF	TGCGCCAGCAGCTCTATAGCGGGCCTGAATGAGCAGTTCTTC
.	TRBV15	.	TRBJ1-2	CATSDGQPGYTF	TGTGCCACCAGCGACGGGCAGCCTGGCTACACCTTC
.	TRBV7-3	.	TRBJ2-2	CASSRGTLTGELFF	TGTGCCAGCAGCCGTGGGACACTCACCGGGGAGCTGTTTTTT
.	TRBV18	.	TRBJ2-2	CASSPLSGQTGELFF	TGTGCCAGCTCACCACTGAGCGGGCAAACCGGGGAGCTGTTTTTT
.	TRBV2	.	TRBJ1-5	CASSESLAQHF	TGTGCCAGCAGTGAAAGTTTGGCCCAGCATTTT
.	TRBV20-1	.	TRBJ2-3	CSASLDTQYF	TGCAGTGCTAGTCTGGATACGCAGTATTTT
.	TRBV29-1	TRBD1	TRBJ2-7	CSVEIGQGIYEQYF	TGCAGCGTTGAGATAGGACAGGGCATCTACGAGCAGTACTTC
.	TRBV11-2	TRBD2	TRBJ2-1	CASSLDTSGINEQFF	TGTGCCAGCAGCTTAGACACTAGCGGGATCAATGAGCAGTTCTTC
.	TRBV27	TRBD2	TRBJ2-7	CASSFAAGENVEQYF	TGTGCCAGCAGTTTTGCGGCGGGAGAGAATGTCGAGCAGTACTTC